The T cell receptor beta chain under discussion was sequenced for a study of cytomegalovirus exposure and HLA in healthy donors. A word on this clone: Its cognate antigen is unknown.

Primers included in the PCR were 60 Vbeta and 13 Jbeta primers. How the authors handled the data: Later, tens of millions of unique TCR beta chains were counted in an analysis, and approximately 10 million of them were shared. Libraries were prepared by immunoSEQ multiplex PCR; TCRdb keeps only in-frame clonotypes and omits some of them. V and J calls and clone size are those listed in that table; D and trimming were worked out from the DNA. The table includes 150,000 to 200,000 clones, 70% to 80% detected once. Study-level points and caveats: For cytomegalovirus status, the classifier reportedly gave diagnoses with high specificity and sensitivity. Indistinguishability led to the exclusion of some V segments, TRBV6-2 and TRBV6-3 included. Equally common other TCR beta chains were less clonally expanded than HLA-associated ones, a later analysis found.

There are 17 residues in the CDR3. Germline CDR1 reads SEHNR; CDR2 reads FQNEAQ (reference sequence). V dropped 4 bases and J dropped 7; count of bases not matched to a gene: 13. This receptor was identified in a woman aged 25 to 39 in good health and CMV-seropositive. Sequenced: PBMCs. The chain is built from TRBV7-9 and TRBJ1-4, with 9 bases fitting TRBD1. This CDR3 is CASSSGQGPGGSEKLFF. The DNA of the CDR3 is TGTGCCAGCAGCTCGGGACAGGGACCGGGGGGAAGTGAAAAACTGTTTTTT.